The 8 T cell receptor beta chains reported below all come from one sample, sequenced in a study of CD8 T cells in Susac syndrome. Reverse transcription of roughly 0.5 to 1 ug RNA was carried out with random hexamers. TCRdb passed the immunoSEQ multiplex PCR reads through MiXCR, listing each CDR3 protein once. The sample lists about 300,000 distinct CDR3 sequences; 65% to 90% were seen once. The source material was CD8+ T cells from PBMCs. The receptors derive from a human donor with multiple sclerosis.

The rearrangement joins TRBV6-5 to TRBJ2-3; weak D call: TRBD2 (5 bases). Trimming removed 2 bases at V and 0 bases at J, with 6 bases between. CDR3 length equals 14 residues. The germline gives CDR1 MNHEY, CDR2 SVGAGI. CDR3 protein: CASSYEGSTDTQYF. CDR3 nucleotides: TGTGCCAGCAGTTACGAGGGCAGCACAGATACGCAGTATTTT.

The V and J genes are TRBV29-1 and TRBJ2-3; D not resolved. The V end lost 7 bases, the J end lost 7 bases, and 12 bases lay between the germline ends. Germline V CDR1 and CDR2: SQVTM, ANQGSEA. CDR3 length: 11 amino acids. In nucleotides, the CDR3 is TGCAGCGGGGTGGGGTTGAATACGCAGTATTTT. Encoded protein: CSGVGLNTQYF.

This chain links TRBV12-3 or TRBV12-4 with TRBJ2-1, with 13 bases lining up with TRBD2. V lost 6 bases, J lost 7 bases, and 6 bases stayed unmatched. The CDR3 has 15 residues. The CDR3 coding sequence is TGTGCCAGCAGGGGACTAGCGGGATTACAGAATGAGCAGTTCTTC. Encoded protein: CASRGLAGLQNEQFF.

This clonotype was counted between two and nine times. The CDR3 bases are TGTGCCAGCAGTTCGGACTCGAGCTCCTACAATGAGCAGTTCTTC. Its translation: CASSSDSSSYNEQFF. The gene calls are TRBV7-2 and TRBJ2-1; D may be TRBD2 (5 bases). CDR1 and CDR2 from the germline V gene are SGHTA and FQGNSA. V was trimmed by 6 bases and J by 0 bases, leaving 12 bases between them. This CDR3 contains 15 residues.

The chain joins TRBV4-3 to TRBJ2-2, with D perhaps matching TRBD2 (6 bases). Deletions cut 0 bases from V and 6 bases from J, with 14 bases between. Germline CDR1 is LGHNA and CDR2 is YSLEER. This CDR3 region has 16 residues. The CDR3 region is CASSQDPVWGAGELFF. CDR3 nucleotides: TGCGCCAGCAGCCAAGACCCCGTGTGGGGGGCCGGGGAGCTGTTTTTT.

J is TRBJ1-1 and V is TRBV6-5, with D possibly TRBD1 on 5 matching bases. Germline V gives CDR1 MNHEY, CDR2 SVGAGI. This CDR3 spans 17 amino acids. V shed 3 bases and J shed 5 bases, with 22 bases lying between them. CDR3 bases: TGTGCCAGCAGTTATCCCTCGACTCGGGGGACGGGAACTGAAGCTTTCTTT. This encodes CASSYPSTRGTGTEAFF.

This clonotype came up once. The chain has TRBV28 and TRBJ2-5; D may be TRBD1 (6 bases). Germline values: CDR1 MDHEN, CDR2 SYDVKM. Trimming took off 3 bases at V and 2 bases at J, with 13 bases between the two ends. There are 15 residues in the CDR3. In DNA, the CDR3 is TGTGCCAGCAGTTTCTTGGTAGGGGGACAAGAGACCCAGTACTTC. Protein sequence: CASSFLVGGQETQYF.

The genes are TRBV25-1 and TRBJ2-7, with TRBD2 as a possible D gene (5 bases). Deletions cut 8 bases from V and 6 bases from J, with 14 bases between. Germline CDR1 reads MGHDK; CDR2 reads SYGVNS. The CDR3 has 12 amino acids. The CDR3 loop reads CASLAGGLEQYF. The CDR3 region has the DNA TGTGCCAGCCTCGCGGGCGGCCTCGAGCAGTACTTC.